This paragraph covers one TCR beta chain sequence. The CDR3 is made up of 12 amino acids. Germline CDR1 reads SEHNR; CDR2 reads FQNEAQ (reference sequence). The ends were cut back, 10 bases at V and 7 bases at J, with 13 bases in the middle. This specimen belongs to a study of CD8 T cells in Susac syndrome. Reverse transcription of roughly 0.5 to 1 ug RNA used random hexamers. TCRdb used MiXCR to reprocess the immunoSEQ multiplex PCR reads, holding one entry per CDR3 protein. In the table there are around 100,000 distinct CDR3 sequences, about 95% of which are singletons. The sequenced material came from CD8+ T cells from PBMCs. The gene calls are TRBV7-9 and TRBJ1-4, with D possibly matching TRBD1 (6 bases). The clonotype originates from a human donor with Susac syndrome. CDR3 amino acids: CATPGDGEKLFF. DNA for the CDR3: TGTGCCACCCCAGGGGATGGTGAAAAACTGTTTTTT.